The TCR beta chain under discussion was sequenced for a study of cytomegalovirus exposure and HLA in healthy donors. Notes on the study in general: Several of the most significant clusters appeared linked to common viral pathogens, based on a later analysis.

The study ran its PCR with 60 Vbeta and 13 Jbeta primers. TCRdb keeps only in-frame clones here, not all; method: immunoSEQ multiplex PCR. The top ten hold 1.5% to 2% of the sample, which has more than 150,000 clones, around four fifths seen once. To note about this clone: No antigen is known for it.

Trimming stripped 4 bases from V and 7 bases from J, with 11 bases between. This CDR3 comprises 14 residues. The germline V gene encodes CDR1 ENHRY and CDR2 SYGVKD. The chain has TRBV10-3 and TRBJ1-6, with unresolved D. Sequencing used PBMCs. The sequence was collected from a woman under 40 in good health and CMV-seronegative. As DNA, the CDR3 is TGTGCCATCAGTGCCGAGGGTGGGAATTCACCCCTCCACTTT. This gives the protein CAISAEGGNSPLHF.